This TCR beta chain was documented in a study of CD8+CD57+ T cells in acquired aplastic anemia (dated by TCRdb to the late 2010s). For context, the study as a whole: On average, sorted CD4+ and CD8+ cells yielded about 3 ug of extracted DNA, with a range of roughly 0.17 to 30 ug. CD8+CD57+ expansion was defined as a frequency above the mean frequency observed in healthy subjects. Here is what the overall study found, with its caveats: Although 25 to 30 CD8+ CDR3 sequences were shared by patients and controls, these sequences appeared highly expressed in patients and within the immunodominant clones of patients. Between patients and healthy controls, no significant difference in CD8+ Simpson's diversity was found (P=0.060).

Profiling of TCR beta VDJ combinations and CDR3 sequences used genomic DNA as the template. An Illumina HiSeq 2000 was the platform used for TCR repertoire sequencing. The authors' pipeline ran thus. TRBV/TRBJ rearrangement plots, CDR3 size and DJ length profiles, and Simpson's diversity index were used to assess repertoires. The immunodominant clone was defined as the most abundant DNA sequence in deep sequencing data. CDR3 amino acid sequences were screened for sharing across subjects and were compared with published repertoires and the VDJdb database. Using fastp at Q25 and MiXCR, TCRdb reprocessed the public reads and kept productive beta chains. Under each unique CDR3 protein, matching rows form one entry showing the most common genes and DNA. The V and J calls were not made by the authors but by TCRdb's processing. This sample is represented by more than 250,000 distinct CDR3 sequences; approximately 79% of them were singletons. Approximately 40% of the sample lies in the top ten.

As for this clonotype: It has no known antigen specificity. No much larger clone is present one base from it, and per-base qualities are unavailable.

Including cysteine and phenylalanine, the CDR3 has 14 amino acids. The entry retains the CDR3 DNA only, 42 bases that are in frame from base 1. A distance of 24 bases separates the germline ends of V and J, which lose 10 bases and 9 bases respectively. As encoded in the germline V gene, CDR1 is SNHLY while CDR2 is FYNNEI. Flow cytometry had shown CD8+CD57+ cell expansion in the patients selected for sequencing. Every patient had a diagnosis of severe acquired aplastic anemia based on International Study of Aplastic Anemia and Agranulocytosis and Camitta criteria. At the time blood was sampled, none of the patients had received any therapy. In the study, sorted CD4+ and CD8+ blood T cells from patients with severe aplastic anemia and from healthy subjects underwent deep sequencing of TCR repertoires. Patients were enrolled in the USA under clinicaltrials.gov protocols 00001620, 01623167, 00001397, 00071045, 00081523 and 00961064. Ficoll-Paque density gradient centrifugation was used to isolate peripheral blood mononuclear cells. Before DNA extraction, CD4+ and CD8+ T cells were sorted by FACS or by magnetic beads.

The sequence was collected from a human donor with aplastic anemia. The sequence joins TRBV2 to TRBJ2-5; TRBD2 might be the D gene, on 5 matching bases. Sequenced sample: sorted CD4+, CD8+, or CD8+CD57+ T cells (not recorded which) from PBMCs. The nucleotide sequence is TGTGCCACCAGCAGCGGAAGTGAGAATCAGCCCCAGTACTTC. Its protein is CATSSGSENQPQYF.